This TCR beta chain came from a study of early T cells in non-severe SARS-CoV-2 infection. Study as a whole: Sequencing input comprised bulk RNA from unsorted whole blood; chain pairing was not available.

Study-wide results and caveats: VDJdb matching favored anti-spike CD8 responses, missing private and CD4 specificities.

This clonotype was seen at least ten times. What it recognizes is unknown. TCRdb processed the 5' RACE reads anew with MiXCR; each CDR3 protein has one entry. The data show 35,000 to 50,000 distinct CDR3 sequences, less than 7% seen once. Germline V gene lookup returns CDR1 SEHNR and CDR2 FQNEAQ (reference sequence). The CDR3 spans 14 residues. V lost 5 bases to trimming and J lost 6 bases; unmatched junction nucleotides: 9. The starting material was whole blood, obtained at baseline. The receptor comes from an adult who was a healthcare worker with PCR-confirmed SARS-CoV-2 infection or an uninfected control (not recorded which). This chain joins TRBV7-9 and TRBJ1-2, with 7 bases identical to TRBD1. The CDR3 is CASSPSRQGDGYTF. The CDR3 nucleotides are TGTGCCAGCAGCCCTAGTCGGCAGGGGGATGGCTACACCTTC.